Following are 2 T cell receptor beta chains from one sample sequenced in a study of cytomegalovirus exposure and HLA in healthy donors. Profiling relied on immunoSEQ multiplex PCR, and the TCRdb table lists in-frame clones only, not all of them. The sample contains around 250,000 clones, around 87% of which appear only once. Material: PBMCs. These TCRs come from a woman between 18 and 30 years old in good health and CMV-seronegative.

This clone was observed a single time. This chain uses TRBV28 with TRBJ1-3; 7 bases agree with TRBD1. CDR3 length equals 18 residues. From germline, CDR1 is MDHEN and CDR2 SYDVKM. J gave up 7 bases and V 4 bases, and 19 bases lay outside the gene matches. CDR3 sequence: CASSSTFRSTGLGNTIYF. CDR3 nucleotide sequence: TGTGCCAGCAGTTCCACGTTCAGGTCGACAGGGTTGGGTAACACCATATATTTT.

The chain couples TRBV7-9 to TRBJ2-2, with 10 bases lining up with TRBD2. Germline lookup yields CDR1 SEHNR and CDR2 FQNEAQ (reference sequence). The CDR3 covers 16 residues. V dropped 6 bases and J dropped 8; count of bases not matched to a gene: 12. In DNA form, the CDR3 reads TGTGCCAGCAGTTCGAGCGGGGGGGCCTTTGCTGGGGAGCTGTTTTTT. Translation: CASSSSGGAFAGELFF.